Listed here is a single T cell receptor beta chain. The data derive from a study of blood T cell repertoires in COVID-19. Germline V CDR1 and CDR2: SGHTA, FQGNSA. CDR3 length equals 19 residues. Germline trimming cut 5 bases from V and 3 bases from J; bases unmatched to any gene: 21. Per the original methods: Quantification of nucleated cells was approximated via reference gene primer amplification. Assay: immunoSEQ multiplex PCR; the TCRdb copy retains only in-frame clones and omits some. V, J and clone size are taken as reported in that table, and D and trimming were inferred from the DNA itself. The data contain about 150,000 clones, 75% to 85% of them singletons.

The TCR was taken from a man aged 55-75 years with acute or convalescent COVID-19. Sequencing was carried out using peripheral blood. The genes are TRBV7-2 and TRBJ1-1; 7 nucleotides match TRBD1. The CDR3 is CASSIRYPGVNQGDTEAFF. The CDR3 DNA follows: TGTGCCAGCAGCATCAGATATCCGGGGGTCAACCAGGGGGACACTGAAGCTTTCTTT.